One sample yielded the 21 T cell receptor beta chains listed below, sequenced in a study of human thymus T cells. Repertoires were generated with immunoSEQ multiplex PCR, while TCRdb's copy carries only in-frame clones and drops some. This table has 46,000 or so clones, approximately 95% appearing once. Source material: blood. These receptors were collected from a girl less than two years old with a congenital heart defect but otherwise immunologically healthy.

The chain recombines TRBV19 with TRBJ2-4; a weak D match, TRBD1 (6 bases). This CDR3 has 13 amino acids. The germline V gene encodes CDR1 LNHDA and CDR2 SQIVND (reference sequence). V dropped 6 bases and J dropped 8 bases, with 14 bases sitting between them. The CDR3 loop is CASSRRDTYIQYF. CDR3 coding DNA: TGTGCCAGTAGCCGCCGGGACACCTACATTCAGTACTTC.

The chain combines TRBV2 with TRBJ1-2, with 10 bases lining up with TRBD1. With 2 bases clipped from V and 4 bases from J, the junction kept 4 bases outside the gene matches. This CDR3 has 15 residues. Looked up from germline, CDR1 is SNHLY and CDR2 is FYNNEI. Here the CDR3 reads CASSERDRGGYGYTF. The CDR3, as DNA: TGTGCCAGCAGTGAACGGGACAGGGGTGGCTATGGCTACACCTTC.

The sample holds one count of this clone. This sequence joins TRBV2 and TRBJ2-3; TRBD2 might be the D (5 bases). This CDR3 comprises 13 residues. Germline CDR1 reads SNHLY; CDR2 reads FYNNEI. The V and J ends lost 4 bases and 4 bases respectively, with 9 bases between them. The CDR3 sequence: CASSGEWADTQYF. CDR3 DNA: TGTGCCAGCAGTGGGGAGTGGGCAGATACGCAGTATTTT.

This chain uses TRBV27 with TRBJ1-2; D perhaps matches TRBD1 (5 bases). This CDR3 spans 12 amino acids. The V gene's germline CDR1 is MNHEY and CDR2 SMNVEV (reference sequence). V lost 8 bases and J lost 4, with 11 bases in between. The CDR3 here is CASGRGFYGYTF. CDR3 nucleotides: TGTGCCAGCGGGAGGGGATTCTATGGCTACACCTTC.

The chain combines TRBV28 with TRBJ1-2, with D uncertain. This CDR3 has 12 amino acids. V shed 5 bases and J shed 4 bases, with 8 bases lying between them. Germline V lookup: CDR1 MDHEN, CDR2 SYDVKM. For the CDR3, the DNA is TGTGCCAGCAGTCAGGTCGCCTATGGCTACACCTTC. Translated: CASSQVAYGYTF.

Here the CDR3 DNA reads TGCGCCAGCAGACTAGGGTACGTGTCCTACAATGAGCAGTTCTTC. It codes for CASRLGYVSYNEQFF. J is TRBJ2-1 and V is TRBV5-1; tentatively, D is TRBD2 (5 bases). V gave up 5 bases and J gave up 1 base, with 13 bases separating them. Germline V lookup: CDR1 SGHRS, CDR2 YFSETQ. This CDR3 is built from 15 residues.

V and J are TRBV28 and TRBJ2-2; D is unclear. The length of the CDR3 is 15 residues. Between the trimmed V and J ends, which lost 3 bases and 0 bases, there was a span of 8 bases. Germline V CDR1 and CDR2: MDHEN, SYDVKM. The CDR3 DNA reads TGTGCCAGCAGTTTGTCCGACACGAACACCGGGGAGCTGTTTTTT. Amino acids: CASSLSDTNTGELFF. Together with reference TRBV28 and TRBJ2-2, the CDR3 gives the full variable domain: DVKVTQSSRYLVKRTGEKVFLECVQDMDHENMFWYRQDPGLGLRLIYFSYDVKMKEKGDIPEGYSVSREKKERFSLILESASTNQTSMYLCASSLSDTNTGELFFGEGSRLTVL.

The V gene is TRBV6-6, the J gene TRBJ2-5, with D unclear. Germline CDR1 reads MNHNY; CDR2 reads SVGAGI (reference sequence). This CDR3 has 15 residues. V lost 3 bases to trimming and J lost 2 bases, with 13 bases between them. As DNA, the CDR3 is TGTGCCAGCAGTTATGGACCTGGCCCGCAAGAGACCCAGTACTTC. Translated, it gives CASSYGPGPQETQYF.

The rearrangement joins TRBV30 to TRBJ2-1, with 9 nucleotides matching TRBD2. CDR1 and CDR2 (germline): GTSNPN, SVGIG (reference sequence). The V and J ends lost 1 base and 0 bases, in that order; junction bases with no gene match: 4. This CDR3 contains 16 residues. The CDR3 nucleotides are TGTGCCTGGAGTGGTCTAGCGGGGAGCTCCTACAATGAGCAGTTCTTC. This translates into CAWSGLAGSSYNEQFF.

This sequence joins TRBV11-2 and TRBJ2-1, with a tentative D call TRBD2 (5 bases). This CDR3 has 13 amino acids. With 3 bases removed from V and 5 bases from J, the gap between germline ends came to 8 bases. The germline V gene encodes CDR1 SGHAT and CDR2 FQNNGV. CDR3 sequence: CASSLEAHNEQFF. As DNA, the CDR3 is TGTGCCAGCAGCTTGGAGGCCCACAATGAGCAGTTCTTC.

The V gene is TRBV7-6, the J gene TRBJ2-3; 13 bases map to TRBD2. Trimming at V came to 4 bases and at J to 6 bases, leaving 7 bases not matched to a gene. Germline CDR1 reads SGHVS; CDR2 reads FNYEAQ. This CDR3 contains 16 residues. The CDR3 bases are TGTGCCAGCAGCTCCCCGCCACTAGCGGGAGGGGATACGCAGTATTTT. This gives the protein CASSSPPLAGGDTQYF.

The rearrangement joins TRBV28 to TRBJ2-1; 9 bases line up with TRBD1. There are 15 residues in the CDR3. Germline lookup yields CDR1 MDHEN and CDR2 SYDVKM. The V and J ends lost 4 bases and 6 bases, in that order; junction bases with no gene match: 7. CDR3 coding DNA: TGTGCCAGCAGTTATCGGGGGACAGGGAGCAATGAGCAGTTCTTC. Translating it yields CASSYRGTGSNEQFF.

The chain is built from TRBV27 and TRBJ2-7, with D unresolved. The germline V gene encodes CDR1 MNHEY and CDR2 SMNVEV (reference sequence). V was cut by 5 bases and J by 2 bases, with 13 bases left in between. The CDR3 is 14 residues long. The CDR3 here is CASSSRPLTYEQYF. CDR3 coding DNA: TGTGCCAGCAGTAGTCGTCCCCTTACCTACGAGCAGTACTTC.

V and J are TRBV4-2 and TRBJ2-4, with a tentative D call TRBD2 (5 bases). Germline V gene data show CDR1 as LGHNA and CDR2 as YNFKEQ. The ends were cut back, 5 bases at V and 9 bases at J, with 14 bases in the middle. The length of the CDR3 is 13 residues. The CDR3 region is CASSTLTGSIQYF. In DNA form, the CDR3 reads TGTGCCAGCAGCACTTTGACGGGGAGCATTCAGTACTTC.

The chain couples TRBV10-3 to TRBJ2-1, with unresolved D. The CDR3 totals 13 residues. V lost 1 base and J lost 4, with 5 bases in between. Germline V lookup: CDR1 ENHRY, CDR2 SYGVKD. The CDR3 DNA follows: TGTGCCATCAGTGAGTGGGGATACAATGAGCAGTTCTTC. It translates to CAISEWGYNEQFF.

The gene calls are TRBV6-6 and TRBJ1-3; D possibly corresponds to TRBD1 (6 bases). The V and J ends lost 6 bases and 0 bases respectively, with 12 bases between them. Per germline, CDR1 MNHNY and CDR2 SVGAGI (reference sequence). The CDR3 contains 15 residues. The CDR3 loop reads CASRKGDLSGNTIYF. The DNA for the CDR3 is TGTGCCAGCAGGAAGGGGGACCTCTCTGGAAACACCATATATTTT.

This chain joins TRBV5-6 and TRBJ1-6; 9 bases are a match to TRBD1. The junction had 1 base not matched to a gene; V was cut back by 1 base and J by 2 bases. This CDR3 comprises 16 residues. The V gene's germline CDR1 is SGHDT and CDR2 YYEEEE. The CDR3 DNA sequence: TGTGCCAGCAGCTTGAGGGACAGGGCCTATAATTCACCCCTCCACTTT. Translation: CASSLRDRAYNSPLHF.

The V and J genes are TRBV15 and TRBJ2-3; 10 bases are shared with TRBD2. The CDR3 is made up of 17 amino acids. Germline V gene sequence: CDR1 LNHNV, CDR2 YYDKDF (reference sequence). The junction had 6 bases not matched to a gene; V was cut back by 0 bases and J by 3 bases. DNA of the CDR3: TGTGCCACCAGCAGAGATATGCTAGCGGGGGTGACAGATACGCAGTATTTT. This translates into CATSRDMLAGVTDTQYF.

The chain employs TRBV19 and TRBJ2-7; D is perhaps TRBD2 (6 bases). Trimming left V 0 bases short and J 0 bases short, with 21 bases between. The CDR3 runs to 19 residues. The germline V gene encodes CDR1 LNHDA and CDR2 SQIVND (reference sequence). The CDR3 loop reads CASSIEDGTLRPSSYEQYF. As DNA, the CDR3 is TGTGCCAGTAGTATAGAAGACGGGACTTTAAGACCTAGCTCCTACGAGCAGTACTTC. Looking up the rest from reference TRBV19 and TRBJ2-7 gives the full variable domain: DGGITQSPKYLFRKEGQNVTLSCEQNLNHDAMYWYRQDPGQGLRLIYYSQIVNDFQKGDIAEGYSVSREKKESFPLTVTSAQKNPTAFYLCASSIEDGTLRPSSYEQYFGPGTRLTVT.

The rearrangement joins TRBV5-1 to TRBJ1-6; D is possibly TRBD1 (6 bases). Trimming removed 0 bases from V and 10 bases from J, with 14 bases in between. The germline V gene has CDR1 SGHRS and CDR2 YFSETQ. The CDR3 is made up of 15 amino acids. As DNA, the CDR3 is TGCGCCAGCAGCTTGGAGGGGGTATTTCGCTCACCCCTCCACTTT. Translation: CASSLEGVFRSPLHF.

V and J are TRBV7-8 and TRBJ2-7; no firm D call. Looked up from germline, CDR1 is SGHVS and CDR2 is FQNEAQ. V lost 1 base, J lost 5 bases, and 15 bases lay in between. This CDR3 contains 15 residues. Here the CDR3 reads CASSLEVRYSHEQYF. CDR3 sequence (DNA): TGTGCCAGCAGCTTAGAAGTGCGGTACTCGCACGAGCAGTACTTC.